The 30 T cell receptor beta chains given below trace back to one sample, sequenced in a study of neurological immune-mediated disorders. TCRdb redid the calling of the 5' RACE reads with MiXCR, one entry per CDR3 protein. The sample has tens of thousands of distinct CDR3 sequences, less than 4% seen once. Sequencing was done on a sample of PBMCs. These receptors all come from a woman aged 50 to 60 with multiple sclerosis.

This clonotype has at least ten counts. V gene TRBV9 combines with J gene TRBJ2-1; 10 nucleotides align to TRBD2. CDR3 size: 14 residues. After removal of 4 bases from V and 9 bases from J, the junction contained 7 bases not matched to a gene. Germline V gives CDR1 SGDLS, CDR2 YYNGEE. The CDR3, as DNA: TGTGCCAGCAGCATTAGCGGGAGGTCCGCTGAGCAGTTCTTC. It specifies CASSISGRSAEQFF.

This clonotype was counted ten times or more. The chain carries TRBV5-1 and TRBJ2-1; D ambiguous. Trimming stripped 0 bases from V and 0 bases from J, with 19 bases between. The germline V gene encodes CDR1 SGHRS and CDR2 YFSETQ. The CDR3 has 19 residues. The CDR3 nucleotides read TGCGCCAGCAGCTTGGATACTGGGCTTGTTCGAGCCTCCTACAATGAGCAGTTCTTC. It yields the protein CASSLDTGLVRASYNEQFF.

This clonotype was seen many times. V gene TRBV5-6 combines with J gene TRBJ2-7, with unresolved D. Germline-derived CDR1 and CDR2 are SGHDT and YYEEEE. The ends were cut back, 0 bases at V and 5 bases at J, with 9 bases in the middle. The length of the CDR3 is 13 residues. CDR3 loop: CASSLVESDEQYF. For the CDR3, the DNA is TGTGCCAGCAGCTTGGTGGAAAGCGACGAGCAGTACTTC. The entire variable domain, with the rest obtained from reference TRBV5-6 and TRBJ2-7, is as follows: DAGVTQSPTHLIKTRGQQVTLRCSPKSGHDTVSWYQQALGQGPQFIFQYYEEEERQRGNFPDRFSGHQFPNYSSELNVNALLLGDSALYLCASSLVESDEQYFGPGTRLTVT.

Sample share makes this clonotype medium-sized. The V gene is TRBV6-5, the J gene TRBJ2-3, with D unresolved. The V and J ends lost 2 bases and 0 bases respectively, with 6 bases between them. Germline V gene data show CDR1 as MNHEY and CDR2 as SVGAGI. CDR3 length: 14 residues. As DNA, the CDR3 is TGTGCCAGCAGTTACGGTTCGAGCACAGATACGCAGTATTTT. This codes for CASSYGSSTDTQYF.

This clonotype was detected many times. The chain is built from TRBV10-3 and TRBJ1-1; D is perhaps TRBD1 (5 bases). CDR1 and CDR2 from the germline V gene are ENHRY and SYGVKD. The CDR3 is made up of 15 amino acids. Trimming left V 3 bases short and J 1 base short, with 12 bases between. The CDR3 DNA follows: TGTGCCATCAGTGACCGGGACCGTTGGAACACTGAAGCTTTCTTT. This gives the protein CAISDRDRWNTEAFF.

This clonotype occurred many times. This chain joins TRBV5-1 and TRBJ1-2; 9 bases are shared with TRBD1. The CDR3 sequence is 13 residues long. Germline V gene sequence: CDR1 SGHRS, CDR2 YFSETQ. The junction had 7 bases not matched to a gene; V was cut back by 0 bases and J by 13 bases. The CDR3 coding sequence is TGCGCCAGCAGCTTGGAAGGACAGGGGTATGGCACCTTC. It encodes CASSLEGQGYGTF.

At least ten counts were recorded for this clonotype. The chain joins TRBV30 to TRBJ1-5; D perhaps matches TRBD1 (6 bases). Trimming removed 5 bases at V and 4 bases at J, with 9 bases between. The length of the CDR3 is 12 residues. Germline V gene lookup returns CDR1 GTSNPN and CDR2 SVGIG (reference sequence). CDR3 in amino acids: CAWGTFNQPQHF. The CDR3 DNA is TGTGCCTGGGGGACATTTAATCAGCCCCAGCATTTT. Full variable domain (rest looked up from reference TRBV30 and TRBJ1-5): SQTIHQWPATLVQPVGSPLSLECTVEGTSNPNLYWYRQAAGRGLQLLFYSVGIGQISSEVPQNLSASRPQDRQFILSSKKLLLSDSGFYLCAWGTFNQPQHFGDGTRLSIL.

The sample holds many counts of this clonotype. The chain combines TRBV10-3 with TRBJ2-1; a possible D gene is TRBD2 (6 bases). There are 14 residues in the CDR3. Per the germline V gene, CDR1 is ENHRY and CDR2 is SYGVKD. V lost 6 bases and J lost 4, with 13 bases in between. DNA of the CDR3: TGTGCCATCAGCGCTAGCGCTACGTACAATGAGCAGTTCTTC. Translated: CAISASATYNEQFF.

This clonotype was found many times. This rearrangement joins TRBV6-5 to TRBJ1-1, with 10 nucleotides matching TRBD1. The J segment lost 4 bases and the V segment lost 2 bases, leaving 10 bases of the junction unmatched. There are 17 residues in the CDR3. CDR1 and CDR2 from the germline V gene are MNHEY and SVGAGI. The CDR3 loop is CASSYRNTGTGATEAFF. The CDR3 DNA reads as TGTGCCAGCAGTTACCGGAATACCGGGACAGGGGCCACTGAAGCTTTCTTT.

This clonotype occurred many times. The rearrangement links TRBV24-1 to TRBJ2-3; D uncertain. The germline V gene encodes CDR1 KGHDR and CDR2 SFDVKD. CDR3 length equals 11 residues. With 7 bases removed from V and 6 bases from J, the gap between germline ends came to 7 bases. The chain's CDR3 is CATSLTDTQYF. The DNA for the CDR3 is TGTGCCACCAGCCTTACTGATACGCAGTATTTT.

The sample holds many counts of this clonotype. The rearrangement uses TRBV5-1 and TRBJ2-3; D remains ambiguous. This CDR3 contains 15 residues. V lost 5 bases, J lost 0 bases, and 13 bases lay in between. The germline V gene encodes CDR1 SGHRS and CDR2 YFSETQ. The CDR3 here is CASRPYGPSTDTQYF. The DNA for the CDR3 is TGCGCCAGCAGGCCGTATGGTCCCAGCACAGATACGCAGTATTTT.

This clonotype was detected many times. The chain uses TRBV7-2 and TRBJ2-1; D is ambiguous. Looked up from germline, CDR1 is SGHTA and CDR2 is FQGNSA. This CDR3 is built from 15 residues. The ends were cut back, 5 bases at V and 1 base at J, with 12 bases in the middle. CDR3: CASSTSWGSYNEQFF. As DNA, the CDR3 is TGTGCCAGCAGCACTTCGTGGGGATCCTACAATGAGCAGTTCTTC.

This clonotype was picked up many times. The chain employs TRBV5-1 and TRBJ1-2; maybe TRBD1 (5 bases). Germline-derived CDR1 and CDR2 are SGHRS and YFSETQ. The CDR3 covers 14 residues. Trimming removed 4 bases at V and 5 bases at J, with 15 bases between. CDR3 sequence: CASSQTVTSYGYTF. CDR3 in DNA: TGCGCCAGCAGCCAGACAGTTACCTCGTATGGCTACACCTTC.

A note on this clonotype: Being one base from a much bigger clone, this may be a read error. DNA for the CDR3: TGTGCCAGCAGCCGCCTCGGGACTAGCGGGAGGATCGAAGAGCAGTACTTC. Its protein product is CASSRLGTSGRIEEQYF. The gene calls are TRBV3-1 and TRBJ2-7; 15 nucleotides line up with TRBD2. Germline V gene lookup returns CDR1 LGHDT and CDR2 YNNKEL (reference sequence). After removal of 4 bases from V and 7 bases from J, the junction contained 11 bases not matched to a gene. The CDR3 is 17 residues long.

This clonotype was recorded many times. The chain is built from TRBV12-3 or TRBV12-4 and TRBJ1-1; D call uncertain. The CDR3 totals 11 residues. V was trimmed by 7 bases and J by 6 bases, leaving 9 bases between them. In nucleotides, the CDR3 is TGTGCCAGCACCCAAGCAGCTGAAGCTTTCTTT. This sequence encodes CASTQAAEAFF.

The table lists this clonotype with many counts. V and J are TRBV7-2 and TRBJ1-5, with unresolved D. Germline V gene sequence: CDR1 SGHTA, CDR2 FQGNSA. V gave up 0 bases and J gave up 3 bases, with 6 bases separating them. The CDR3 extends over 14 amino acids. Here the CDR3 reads CASSLAPINQPQHF. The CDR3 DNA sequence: TGTGCCAGCAGCTTAGCACCCATCAATCAGCCCCAGCATTTT. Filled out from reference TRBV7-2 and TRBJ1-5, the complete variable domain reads GAGVSQSPSNKVTEKGKDVELRCDPISGHTALYWYRQSLGQGLEFLIYFQGNSAPDKSGLPSDRFSAERTGGSVSTLTIQRTQQEDSAVYLCASSLAPINQPQHFGDGTRLSIL.

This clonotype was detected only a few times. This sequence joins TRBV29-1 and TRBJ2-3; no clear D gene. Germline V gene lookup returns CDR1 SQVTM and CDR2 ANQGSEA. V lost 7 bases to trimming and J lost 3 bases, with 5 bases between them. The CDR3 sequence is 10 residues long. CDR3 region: CSGGTDTQYF. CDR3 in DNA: TGCAGCGGCGGAACAGATACGCAGTATTTT.

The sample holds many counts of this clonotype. DNA for the CDR3: TGCAGTGCCCAGACCCGGACTGCCGAGGGCTACAATGAGCAGTTCTTC. It codes for CSAQTRTAEGYNEQFF. This chain joins TRBV20-1 and TRBJ2-1; weak D call: TRBD2 (5 bases). CDR3 length: 16 residues. V lost 6 bases to trimming and J lost 3 bases, with 21 bases between them. The germline V gene encodes CDR1 DFQATT and CDR2 SNEGSKA (reference sequence).

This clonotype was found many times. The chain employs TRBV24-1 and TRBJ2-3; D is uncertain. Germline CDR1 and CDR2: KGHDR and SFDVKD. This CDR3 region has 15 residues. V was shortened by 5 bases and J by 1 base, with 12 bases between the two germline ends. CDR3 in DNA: TGTGCCACCAGTGTTACTCTTATTTGCACAGATACGCAGTATTTT. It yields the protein CATSVTLICTDTQYF.

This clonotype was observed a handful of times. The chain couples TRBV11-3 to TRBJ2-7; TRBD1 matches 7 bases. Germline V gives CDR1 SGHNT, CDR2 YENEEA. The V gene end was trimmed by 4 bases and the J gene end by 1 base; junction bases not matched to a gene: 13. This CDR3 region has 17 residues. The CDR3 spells CASSSPLHPGQSYEQYF. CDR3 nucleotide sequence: TGTGCCAGCAGCTCCCCCCTGCATCCGGGACAGTCCTACGAGCAGTACTTC.

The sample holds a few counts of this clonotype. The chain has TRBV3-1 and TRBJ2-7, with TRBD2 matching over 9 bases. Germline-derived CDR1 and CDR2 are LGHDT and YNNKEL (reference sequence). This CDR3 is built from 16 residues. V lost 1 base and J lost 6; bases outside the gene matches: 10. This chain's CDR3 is CASSQGGLARRGEQYF. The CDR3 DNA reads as TGTGCCAGCAGCCAAGGAGGACTAGCGAGGAGGGGCGAGCAGTACTTC.

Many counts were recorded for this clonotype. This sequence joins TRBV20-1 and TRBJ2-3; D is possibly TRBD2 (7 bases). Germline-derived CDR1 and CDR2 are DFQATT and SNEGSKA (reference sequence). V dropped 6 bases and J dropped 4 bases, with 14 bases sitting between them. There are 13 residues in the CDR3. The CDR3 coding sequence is TGCAGTGCATCCGGCGGGGGCCCAGATACGCAGTATTTT. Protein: CSASGGGPDTQYF.

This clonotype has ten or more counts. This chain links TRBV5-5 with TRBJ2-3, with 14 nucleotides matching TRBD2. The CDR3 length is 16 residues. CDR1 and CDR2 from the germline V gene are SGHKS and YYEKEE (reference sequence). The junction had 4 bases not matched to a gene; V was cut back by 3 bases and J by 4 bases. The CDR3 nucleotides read TGTGCCAGCAGCTGGCGACTAGCGGGAGGGCCAGATACGCAGTATTTT. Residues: CASSWRLAGGPDTQYF.

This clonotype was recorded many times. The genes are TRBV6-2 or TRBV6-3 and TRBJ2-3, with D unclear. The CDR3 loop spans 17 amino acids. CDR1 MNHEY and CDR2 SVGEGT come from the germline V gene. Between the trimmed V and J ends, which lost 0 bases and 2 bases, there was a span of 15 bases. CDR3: CASSYSLGPPFTDTQYF. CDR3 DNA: TGTGCCAGCAGTTACTCCCTCGGGCCCCCGTTCACAGATACGCAGTATTTT.

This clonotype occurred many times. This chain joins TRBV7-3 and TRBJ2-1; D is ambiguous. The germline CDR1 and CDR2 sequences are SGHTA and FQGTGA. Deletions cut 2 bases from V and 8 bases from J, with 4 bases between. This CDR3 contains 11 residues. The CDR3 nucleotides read TGTGCCAGCAGCTTAGACCATGAGCAGTTCTTC. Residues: CASSLDHEQFF.

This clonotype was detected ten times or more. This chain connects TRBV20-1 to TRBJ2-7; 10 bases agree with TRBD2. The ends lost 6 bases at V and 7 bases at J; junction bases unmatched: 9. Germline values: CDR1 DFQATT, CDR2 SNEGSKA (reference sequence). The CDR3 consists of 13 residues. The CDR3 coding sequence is TGCAGTGCCTCAGCGGGAGGGCGGGAGGAGCAGTACTTC. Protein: CSASAGGREEQYF.

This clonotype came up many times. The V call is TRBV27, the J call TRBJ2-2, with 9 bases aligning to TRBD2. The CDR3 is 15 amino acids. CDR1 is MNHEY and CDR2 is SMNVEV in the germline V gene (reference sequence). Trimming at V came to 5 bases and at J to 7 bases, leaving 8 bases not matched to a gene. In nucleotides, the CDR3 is TGTGCCAGCAGTCCCTTAGCGGGAGTCGGCGGGGAGCTGTTTTTT. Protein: CASSPLAGVGGELFF.

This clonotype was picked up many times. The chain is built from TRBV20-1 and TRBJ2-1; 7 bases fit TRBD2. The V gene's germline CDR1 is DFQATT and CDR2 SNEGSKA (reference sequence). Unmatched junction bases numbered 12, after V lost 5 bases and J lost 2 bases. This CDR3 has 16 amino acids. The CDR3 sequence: CSASPLSGLTYNEQFF. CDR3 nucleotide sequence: TGCAGTGCTTCCCCCCTTAGCGGGTTAACCTACAATGAGCAGTTCTTC.

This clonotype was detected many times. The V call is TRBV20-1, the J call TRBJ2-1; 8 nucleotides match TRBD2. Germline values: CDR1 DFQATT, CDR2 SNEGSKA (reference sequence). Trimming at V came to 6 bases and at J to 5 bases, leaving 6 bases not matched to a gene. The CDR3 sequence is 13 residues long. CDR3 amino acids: CSAPRGGNNEQFF. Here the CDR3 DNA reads TGCAGTGCCCCTCGGGGGGGAAACAATGAGCAGTTCTTC.

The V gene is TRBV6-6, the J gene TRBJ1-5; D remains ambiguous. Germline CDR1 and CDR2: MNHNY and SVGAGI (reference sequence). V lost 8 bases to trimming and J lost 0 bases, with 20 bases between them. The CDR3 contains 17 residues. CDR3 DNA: TGTGCCAGCCATTTCCGTGGGCAGCCTTATAGCAATCAGCCCCAGCATTTT. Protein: CASHFRGQPYSNQPQHF.